This T cell receptor beta chain was recovered during a study of T-cell reconstitution after alpha-beta-depleted transplantation in children. The library targeted TCRbeta and was prepared with unique molecular identifiers. One entry per CDR3 protein, called by TCRdb with MiXCR from the PCR reads. Found here are 500,000 or so distinct CDR3 sequences, approximately 30% of them singletons; the top ten hold approximately 2.3%. The CDR3 is 18 residues long. The ends lost 6 bases at V and 0 bases at J; junction bases unmatched: 14. CDR1 is SGHNT and CDR2 is YYREEE in the germline V gene (reference sequence).

The material was PBMCs from the stem cell graft donor, obtained from the stem cell graft. This rearrangement joins TRBV5-4 to TRBJ2-5, with 10 bases fitting TRBD2. The TCR comes from a human donor who donated a stem cell graft to a child with aplastic anemia. CDR3 nucleotide sequence: TGTGCCAGCACCACCTGGCCACTAGCGGGGATGAACCAAGAGACCCAGTACTTC. Protein: CASTTWPLAGMNQETQYF.